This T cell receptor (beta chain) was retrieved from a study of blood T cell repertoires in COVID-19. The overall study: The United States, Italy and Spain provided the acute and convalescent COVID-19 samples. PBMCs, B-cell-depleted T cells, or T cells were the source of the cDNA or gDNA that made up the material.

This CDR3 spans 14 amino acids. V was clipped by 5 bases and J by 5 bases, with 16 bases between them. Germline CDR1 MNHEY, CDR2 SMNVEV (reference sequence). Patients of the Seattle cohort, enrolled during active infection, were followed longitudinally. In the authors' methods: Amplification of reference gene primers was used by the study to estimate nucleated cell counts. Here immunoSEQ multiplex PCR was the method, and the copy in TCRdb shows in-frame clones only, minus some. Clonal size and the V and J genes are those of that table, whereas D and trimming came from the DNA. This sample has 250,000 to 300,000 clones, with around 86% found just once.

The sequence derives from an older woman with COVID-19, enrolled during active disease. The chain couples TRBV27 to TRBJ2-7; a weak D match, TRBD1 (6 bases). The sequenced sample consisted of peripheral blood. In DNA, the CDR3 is TGTGCCAGCAGTGACCGACCGACAGGAGACGAGCAGTACTTC. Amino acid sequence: CASSDRPTGDEQYF.